Following are 29 T cell receptor beta chains from one sample sequenced in a study of cytomegalovirus exposure and HLA in healthy donors. Primers for the PCR totalled 60 Vbeta and 13 Jbeta. Libraries were prepared by immunoSEQ multiplex PCR; TCRdb keeps only in-frame clonotypes and omits some of them. The data contain over 110,000 clones, about 79% of them singletons. Sequenced: PBMCs. The origin of the receptors is a male donor in good health and CMV-seronegative.

The chain recombines TRBV27 with TRBJ2-7; TRBD1 matches at 7 bases. CDR3 size: 13 residues. The V and J ends lost 5 bases and 2 bases, in that order; junction bases with no gene match: 3. Germline assignment: CDR1 MNHEY and CDR2 SMNVEV (reference sequence). This CDR3 is CASSIGTAYEQYF. CDR3 DNA sequence: TGTGCCAGCAGTATTGGGACAGCCTACGAGCAGTACTTC.

The chain links TRBV5-8 to TRBJ2-3; TRBD1 might be the D (5 bases). The CDR3 spans 16 residues. Germline V lookup: CDR1 SGHTS, CDR2 YDEGEE. V was pared by 2 bases and J by 6 bases, with 19 bases between. The CDR3 bases are TGTGCCAGCAGCTTTTCCTTTCAAGGGGAATGGGATACGCAGTATTTT. Amino acids: CASSFSFQGEWDTQYF.

The chain combines TRBV9 with TRBJ2-7; TRBD2 aligns across 11 bases. This CDR3 is 15 amino acids long. The germline V gene encodes CDR1 SGDLS and CDR2 YYNGEE. V gave up 0 bases and J gave up 3 bases; unmatched junction bases: 2. The CDR3 DNA sequence: TGTGCCAGCAGCGTAGGTACTAGCGGGAGCTACGAGCAGTACTTC. It is translated as CASSVGTSGSYEQYF.

This clone has just one count. The rearrangement joins TRBV10-3 to TRBJ1-1; TRBD1 agrees at 8 bases. V lost 0 bases to trimming and J lost 4 bases; unmatched junction nucleotides: 1. CDR3 length equals 14 residues. The V gene's germline CDR1 is ENHRY and CDR2 SYGVKD. CDR3 sequence (DNA): TGTGCCATCAGTGAGTCCAGGGGGCCCACTGAAGCTTTCTTT. Translating gives CAISESRGPTEAFF.

The genes are TRBV19 and TRBJ1-1, with D perhaps TRBD1 (5 bases). CDR3 length equals 15 residues. Looked up from germline, CDR1 is LNHDA and CDR2 is SQIVND (reference sequence). The V and J ends lost 10 bases and 0 bases respectively, with 18 bases between them. The CDR3 sequence: CATAATADLNTEAFF. The CDR3 DNA reads as TGTGCCACCGCCGCGACAGCTGATTTGAACACTGAAGCTTTCTTT.

The chain joins TRBV27 to TRBJ1-1, with 8 nucleotides matching TRBD1. V was clipped by 6 bases and J by 11 bases; unmatched bases: 14. Germline V lookup: CDR1 MNHEY, CDR2 SMNVEV (reference sequence). This CDR3 comprises 14 residues. CDR3 residues: CASSPDRGLAGAFF. The CDR3 DNA reads as TGTGCCAGCAGCCCCGACAGGGGCCTCGCTGGGGCTTTCTTT.

This clone occurred once. V usage is TRBV18 and J usage is TRBJ2-1; TRBD2 is a possible D gene (6 bases). The V end was cut by 3 bases, the J end by 10 bases, with 10 bases between. Germline CDR1 reads KGHSH; CDR2 reads LQKENI. The CDR3 contains 12 residues. The CDR3 region has the DNA TGTGCCAGCTCACCCTTAGCGGACGAGCAGTTCTTC. Translating gives CASSPLADEQFF.

The chain couples TRBV5-1 to TRBJ2-3; 15 bases agree with TRBD2. V dropped 0 bases and J dropped 4; count of bases not matched to a gene: 0. This CDR3 is 16 amino acids long. CDR1 is SGHRS, CDR2 YFSETQ, per germline. For the CDR3, the DNA is TGCGCCAGCAGCTTGGGGACTAGCGGGAGGGCAGATACGCAGTATTTT. It encodes CASSLGTSGRADTQYF.

The genes are TRBV18 and TRBJ1-1; weak D call: TRBD1 (5 bases). The CDR3 length is 13 residues. Germline V gene sequence: CDR1 KGHSH, CDR2 LQKENI. Trimming took off 4 bases at V and 8 bases at J, with 14 bases between the two ends. In nucleotides, the CDR3 is TGTGCCAGCTCACTTTTGGCGGGGACCGAAGCTTTCTTT. Its translation is CASSLLAGTEAFF.

This clone was detected only once. This chain joins TRBV5-1 and TRBJ2-1; a weak D match, TRBD1 (6 bases). In germline, CDR1 is SGHRS, CDR2 YFSETQ. The CDR3 spans 16 residues. The V end was cut by 0 bases, the J end by 5 bases, with 15 bases between. The CDR3 DNA follows: TGCGCCAGCAGCTTGGCCGCAGGGGCGGGCCACAATGAGCAGTTCTTC. Residues: CASSLAAGAGHNEQFF.

In DNA form, the CDR3 reads TGTGCCAGCAGCCCACTAGCGGGAGGGTTCGCAGATACGCAGTATTTT. Its translation is CASSPLAGGFADTQYF. The V call is TRBV7-2, the J call TRBJ2-3, with 13 bases fitting TRBD2. The ends lost 5 bases at V and 4 bases at J; junction bases unmatched: 6. The CDR3 runs to 16 residues. Germline CDR1 and CDR2: SGHTA and FQGNSA.

The chain is built from TRBV29-1 and TRBJ2-3; D is perhaps TRBD1 (6 bases). There are 14 residues in the CDR3. Germline V lookup: CDR1 SQVTM, CDR2 ANQGSEA. V was trimmed by 6 bases and J by 1 base, leaving 14 bases between them. In DNA, the CDR3 is TGCAGCGTCCACACAGGGCTGGGCACAGATACGCAGTATTTT. It yields the protein CSVHTGLGTDTQYF.

V gene TRBV7-9 combines with J gene TRBJ2-1; 13 nucleotides match TRBD2. V shed 5 bases and J 5 bases; nucleotides not matched to a gene: 9. In germline, CDR1 is SEHNR, CDR2 FQNEAQ (reference sequence). This CDR3 spans 17 amino acids. The CDR3 coding sequence is TGTGCCAGCAGCGGACAATTCGGGACTAGCGGGGACAATGAGCAGTTCTTC. Translating it yields CASSGQFGTSGDNEQFF.

This chain links TRBV30 with TRBJ2-3; D perhaps matches TRBD1 (5 bases). Trimming cost V 3 bases and J 9 bases, with 13 bases left between them. The CDR3 runs to 12 residues. Germline CDR1 is GTSNPN and CDR2 is SVGIG (reference sequence). The chain's CDR3 is CAWRITKGTQYF. For the CDR3, the DNA is TGTGCCTGGAGGATCACGAAGGGGACGCAGTATTTT.

The V call is TRBV25-1, the J call TRBJ1-6; possibly TRBD1 for D (5 bases). Germline CDR1 and CDR2: MGHDK and SYGVNS. Trimming took off 7 bases at V and 9 bases at J, with 10 bases between the two ends. The CDR3 contains 12 residues. CDR3 region: CASNQGPSPLHF. CDR3 bases: TGTGCCAGCAATCAGGGTCCTTCACCCCTCCACTTT.

The V call is TRBV19, the J call TRBJ1-2, with 7 bases matching TRBD1. V lost 4 bases, J lost 1 base, and 12 bases stayed unmatched. Per the germline V gene, CDR1 is LNHDA and CDR2 is SQIVND (reference sequence). The CDR3 runs 17 residues. CDR3 in DNA: TGTGCCAGTAGTACCCTCGCCTACAGGGGCTTTAACTATGGCTACACCTTC. Translation: CASSTLAYRGFNYGYTF.

In the case of this clone: The sample has other DNA sequences that encode this CDR3 too. The chain links TRBV7-2 to TRBJ1-1; D unclear. The CDR3 length is 13 residues. Germline loops: CDR1 SGHTA, CDR2 FQGNSA. V lost 3 bases, J lost 1 base, and 6 bases lay in between. The CDR3 here is CASSFTGNTEAFF. In DNA form, the CDR3 reads TGTGCCAGCAGCTTCACGGGGAACACTGAAGCTTTCTTT. Filled out from reference TRBV7-2 and TRBJ1-1, the complete variable domain reads GAGVSQSPSNKVTEKGKDVELRCDPISGHTALYWYRQSLGQGLEFLIYFQGNSAPDKSGLPSDRFSAERTGGSVSTLTIQRTQQEDSAVYLCASSFTGNTEAFFGQGTRLTVV.

The chain is built from TRBV30 and TRBJ2-7, with D possibly being TRBD2 (5 bases). V shed 8 bases and J shed 2 bases, with 25 bases lying between them. The V gene's germline CDR1 is GTSNPN and CDR2 SVGIG (reference sequence). The CDR3 totals 16 residues. The CDR3 sequence is CAATLRGWGAAYEQYF. CDR3 in DNA: TGTGCCGCAACCCTCCGGGGATGGGGAGCAGCCTACGAGCAGTACTTC.

This chain joins TRBV19 and TRBJ1-2, with unresolved D. Germline CDR1 reads LNHDA; CDR2 reads SQIVND (reference sequence). Deletions cut 0 bases from V and 3 bases from J, with 8 bases between. The CDR3 is 14 amino acids. DNA for the CDR3: TGTGCCAGTAGTATAGATCTCGAGGACTATGGCTACACCTTC. It translates to CASSIDLEDYGYTF. Full variable domain (rest looked up from reference TRBV19 and TRBJ1-2): DGGITQSPKYLFRKEGQNVTLSCEQNLNHDAMYWYRQDPGQGLRLIYYSQIVNDFQKGDIAEGYSVSREKKESFPLTVTSAQKNPTAFYLCASSIDLEDYGYTFGSGTRLTVV.

V and J are TRBV5-4 and TRBJ1-6; 7 positions match TRBD1. The ends lost 3 bases at V and 5 bases at J; junction bases unmatched: 8. CDR3 length equals 16 residues. Germline V gene lookup returns CDR1 SGHNT and CDR2 YYREEE (reference sequence). The CDR3 DNA follows: TGTGCCAGCAGCTGGGGGGACAGCCGAAATAATTCACCCCTCCACTTT. As protein: CASSWGDSRNNSPLHF. The variable domain in full, with the rest retrieved from reference TRBV5-4 and TRBJ1-6, is ETGVTQSPTHLIKTRGQQVTLRCSSQSGHNTVSWYQQALGQGPQFIFQYYREEENGRGNFPPRFSGLQFPNYSSELNVNALELDDSALYLCASSWGDSRNNSPLHFGNGTRLTVT.

This clone was seen a single time. This sequence joins TRBV7-2 and TRBJ2-1; D unclear. Germline loops: CDR1 SGHTA, CDR2 FQGNSA. The CDR3 covers 13 residues. Trimming took off 4 bases at V and 8 bases at J, with 12 bases between the two ends. CDR3 protein: CASSSRFRDEQFF. CDR3 bases: TGTGCCAGCAGCTCCCGATTCCGGGATGAGCAGTTCTTC.

V gene TRBV9 combines with J gene TRBJ1-5, with a weak D call TRBD1 (6 bases). Deletions cut 2 bases from V and 5 bases from J, with 14 bases between. Germline values: CDR1 SGDLS, CDR2 YYNGEE. This CDR3 has 15 amino acids. The CDR3 loop is CASSVGGNRDQPQHF. The CDR3 bases are TGTGCCAGCAGCGTGGGGGGGAACAGGGATCAGCCCCAGCATTTT.

The rearrangement joins TRBV5-4 to TRBJ2-7; the match to TRBD1 covers 7 bases. CDR1 and CDR2 (germline): SGHNT, YYREEE (reference sequence). V lost 1 base and J lost 2; bases outside the gene matches: 3. The CDR3 loop spans 14 amino acids. For the CDR3, the DNA is TGTGCCAGCAGCTTGTGGCAGGGGGCCTACGAGCAGTACTTC. Amino acids: CASSLWQGAYEQYF.

This clone has just a few counts. The rearrangement uses TRBV9 and TRBJ2-1; D call uncertain. Germline-derived CDR1 and CDR2 are SGDLS and YYNGEE. This CDR3 region has 9 residues. V lost 6 bases to trimming and J lost 9 bases, with 4 bases between them. The CDR3 here is CASTGEQFF. In nucleotides, the CDR3 is TGTGCCAGCACCGGTGAGCAGTTCTTC.

This chain connects TRBV7-6 to TRBJ2-7; 7 bases align to TRBD1. In germline, CDR1 is SGHVS, CDR2 FNYEAQ. The CDR3 runs to 14 residues. Losses at the gene ends were 5 bases for V and 3 bases for J; bases not matched to a gene: 7. For the CDR3, the DNA is TGTGCCAGCAGCCTGGGACAGTCTGGCTACGAGCAGTACTTC. Protein product: CASSLGQSGYEQYF. Drawing the rest from reference TRBV7-6 and TRBJ2-7, the complete variable domain is GAGVSQSPRYKVTKRGQDVALRCDPISGHVSLYWYRQALGQGPEFLTYFNYEAQQDKSGLPNDRFSAERPEGSISTLTIQRTEQRDSAMYRCASSLGQSGYEQYFGPGTRLTVT.

In DNA, the CDR3 is TGTGCCAGCAGTGAAGCTGGGGCGGGAGGGAGGATTGAGCAGTTCTTC. Its protein is CASSEAGAGGRIEQFF. This chain joins TRBV6-1 and TRBJ2-1; 9 bases are a match to TRBD2. Germline V lookup: CDR1 MNHNS, CDR2 SASEGT. This CDR3 spans 16 amino acids. With 0 bases clipped from V and 9 bases from J, the junction kept 9 bases outside the gene matches.

V gene TRBV5-1 combines with J gene TRBJ2-7; maybe TRBD2 (5 bases). Trimming took off 3 bases at V and 0 bases at J, with 16 bases between the two ends. The CDR3 is 16 residues long. Per the germline V gene, CDR1 is SGHRS and CDR2 is YFSETQ. CDR3 in amino acids: CASSWGQAERSYEQYF. The CDR3 DNA sequence: TGCGCCAGCAGCTGGGGTCAAGCGGAGCGCTCCTACGAGCAGTACTTC.

This clone occurred a few times. The chain couples TRBV7-2 to TRBJ2-7; TRBD2 matches 11 bases. Trimming cost V 2 bases and J 4 bases; bases outside gene matches: 7. Germline assignment: CDR1 SGHTA and CDR2 FQGNSA. The CDR3 is 16 residues long. CDR3 region: CASSLYGTSGTYEQYF. Here the CDR3 DNA reads TGTGCCAGCAGCTTATACGGGACTAGCGGAACTTACGAGCAGTACTTC. The full variable domain, rest sourced from reference TRBV7-2 and TRBJ2-7, is GAGVSQSPSNKVTEKGKDVELRCDPISGHTALYWYRQSLGQGLEFLIYFQGNSAPDKSGLPSDRFSAERTGGSVSTLTIQRTQQEDSAVYLCASSLYGTSGTYEQYFGPGTRLTVT.

This clone was recorded once. V and J are TRBV7-8 and TRBJ1-2, with D unclear. This CDR3 has 15 residues. Germline V gives CDR1 SGHVS, CDR2 FQNEAQ. V shed 6 bases and J shed 4 bases, with 18 bases lying between them. CDR3: CASSRFEGAPYGYTF. In nucleotides, the CDR3 is TGTGCCAGCAGTCGCTTCGAGGGCGCGCCCTATGGCTACACCTTC.